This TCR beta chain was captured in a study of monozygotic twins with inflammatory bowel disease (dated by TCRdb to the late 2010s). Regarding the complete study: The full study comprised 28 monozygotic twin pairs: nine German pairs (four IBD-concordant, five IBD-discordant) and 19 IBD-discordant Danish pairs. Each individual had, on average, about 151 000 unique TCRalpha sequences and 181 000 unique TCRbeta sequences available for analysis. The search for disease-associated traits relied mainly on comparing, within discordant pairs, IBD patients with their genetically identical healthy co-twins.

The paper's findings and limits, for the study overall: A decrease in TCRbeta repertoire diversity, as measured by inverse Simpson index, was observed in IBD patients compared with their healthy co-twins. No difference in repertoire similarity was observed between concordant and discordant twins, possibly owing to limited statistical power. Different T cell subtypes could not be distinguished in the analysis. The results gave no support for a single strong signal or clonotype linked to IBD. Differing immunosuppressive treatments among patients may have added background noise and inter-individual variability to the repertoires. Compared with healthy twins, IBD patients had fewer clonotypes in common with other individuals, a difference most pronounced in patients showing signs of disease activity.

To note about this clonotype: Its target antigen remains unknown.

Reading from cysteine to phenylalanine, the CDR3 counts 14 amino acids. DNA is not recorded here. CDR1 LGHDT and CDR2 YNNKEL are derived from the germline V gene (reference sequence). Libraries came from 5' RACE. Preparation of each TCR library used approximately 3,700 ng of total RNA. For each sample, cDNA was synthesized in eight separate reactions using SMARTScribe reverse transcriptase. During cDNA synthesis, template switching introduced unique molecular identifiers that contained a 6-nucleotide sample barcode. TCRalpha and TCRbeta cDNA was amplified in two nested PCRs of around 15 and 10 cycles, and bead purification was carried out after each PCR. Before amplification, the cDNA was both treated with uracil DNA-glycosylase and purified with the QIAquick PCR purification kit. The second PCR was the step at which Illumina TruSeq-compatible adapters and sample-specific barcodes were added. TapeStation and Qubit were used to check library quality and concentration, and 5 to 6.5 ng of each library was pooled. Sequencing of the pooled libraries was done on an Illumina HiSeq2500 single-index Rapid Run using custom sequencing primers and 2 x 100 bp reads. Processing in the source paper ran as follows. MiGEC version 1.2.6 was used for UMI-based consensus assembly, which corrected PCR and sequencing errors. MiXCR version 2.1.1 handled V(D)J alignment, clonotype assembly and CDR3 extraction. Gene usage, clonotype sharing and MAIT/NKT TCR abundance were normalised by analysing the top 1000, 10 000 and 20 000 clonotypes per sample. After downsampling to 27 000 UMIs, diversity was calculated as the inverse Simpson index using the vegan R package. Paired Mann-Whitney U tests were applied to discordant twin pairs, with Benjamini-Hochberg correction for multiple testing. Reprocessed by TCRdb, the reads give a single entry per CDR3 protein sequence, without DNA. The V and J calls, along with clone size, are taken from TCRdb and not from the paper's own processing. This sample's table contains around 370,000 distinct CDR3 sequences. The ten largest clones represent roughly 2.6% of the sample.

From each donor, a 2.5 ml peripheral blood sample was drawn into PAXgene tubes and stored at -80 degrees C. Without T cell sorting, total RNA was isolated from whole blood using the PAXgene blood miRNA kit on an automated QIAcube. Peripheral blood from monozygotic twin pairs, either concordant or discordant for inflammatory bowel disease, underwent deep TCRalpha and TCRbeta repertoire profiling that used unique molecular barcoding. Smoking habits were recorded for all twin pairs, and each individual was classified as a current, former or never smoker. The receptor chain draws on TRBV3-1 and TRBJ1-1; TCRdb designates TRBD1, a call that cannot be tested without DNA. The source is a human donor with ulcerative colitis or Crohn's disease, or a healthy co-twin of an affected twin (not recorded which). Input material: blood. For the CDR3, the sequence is CASSQDYWGVEAFF.